A selection of T cell receptor beta chains follows, all from one sample in a study of blood T cells in healthy people across ages. TCRdb reprocessed the 5' RACE reads with MiXCR, giving one entry per CDR3 protein. The data hold under 950,000 distinct CDR3 sequences, with over 20% observed a single time. The specimen sequenced was blood. These receptors all come from a man in his 70s in good health. Each CDR3 is given with its conserved first and last residue. The order of the fields is J gene, V gene, CDR3 protein.

TRBJ1-3 | TRBV15 | CATSRDSENTIYF
TRBJ1-3 | TRBV20-1 | CSASLGSSSGNTIYF
TRBJ2-7 | TRBV20-1 | CSARDLPGSYEQYF
TRBJ2-7 | TRBV12-3/TRBV12-4 | CASSQGQVAYEQYF
TRBJ2-1 | TRBV7-3 | CASSQTVDNEQFF
TRBJ2-6 | TRBV11-2 | CASSRNPANVLTF
TRBJ2-3 | TRBV20-1 | CSAYRLRTSGGGADTQCF
TRBJ2-1 | TRBV19 | CASTLGPNNEQFF
TRBJ1-2 | TRBV6-6 | CASSSLTGVNYGYTF
TRBJ2-3 | TRBV11-3 | CASSSRSIDTQYF
TRBJ2-1 | TRBV11-3 | CASSLGAGPFYNEQFF
TRBJ1-1 | TRBV20-1 | CSAPPRDRGYMGTEAFF
TRBJ1-1 | TRBV27 | CASTSSQGRTEAFF
TRBJ2-3 | TRBV7-2 | CASSAGARADTQYF
TRBJ2-5 | TRBV5-5 | CASSPLGQVGETQYF
TRBJ2-3 | TRBV29-1 | CSVLGWTASTDTQYF
- | TRBV12-3/TRBV12-4 | CASSRRDRGAYEQYF
TRBJ2-3 | TRBV18 | CASSPGFRDILRDWTDTQYF
- | TRBV30 | CAWSRGYNEQFF
TRBJ2-7 | TRBV12-3/TRBV12-4 | CASSLVVAGIHYEQYF
TRBJ2-4 | TRBV7-9 | CASSLAGLGEDIQYF
TRBJ2-3 | TRBV20-1 | CSARDPRADTQYF
TRBJ1-2 | TRBV3-1 | CASSQYGGRRLIYGYTF
TRBJ1-1 | TRBV4-1 | CASSAPDREITEAFF
TRBJ2-3 | TRBV20-1 | CSAMGIADTQYF
- | TRBV18 | CASSPRGREQYF
- | TRBV5-1 | CASSWTGLSNSEQYF
TRBJ2-3 | TRBV7-3 | CASSLRLAGGADTQYF
TRBJ1-1 | TRBV14 | CASSRVRQGRAFF
TRBJ2-3 | TRBV20-1 | CSAIAGGLSVDTQYF
TRBJ2-3 | TRBV20-1 | CSARVPSGRIGDTQYF
TRBJ2-4 | TRBV29-1 | CLGPKNIQYF